This T cell receptor (beta chain) appears in the sequencing data of a study of beta chain features in type 1 diabetes. The CDR3 consists of 12 residues. Trimming took 8 bases from V and 5 from J; bases not matched to a gene: 1. Germline CDR1 is WSHSY and CDR2 is SAAADI. What was sequenced were expressed TCRB transcripts, since all of the isolated RNA had been reverse transcribed. Read counts averaged around 4 million for samples of naive, central memory and regulatory T cells. The data were produced by immunoSEQ multiplex PCR, yet TCRdb's version contains in-frame clones alone and is incomplete. The table lists about 150,000 clones, around 10% of them singletons. General study results and limits: PCR, the amplification step, might favor shorter templates, equally in patients and controls.

About this clone itself: Its cognate antigen is unknown. The sample carries other DNA sequences with the same CDR3.

The sequencing input was central memory CD4+ T cells from blood. This sequence joins TRBV10-2 and TRBJ1-5; 9 bases fit TRBD1. The receptor comes from a man in his late teens or twenties in good health. CDR3 loop: CASRTGDQPQHF. Written as DNA, the CDR3 is TGCGCCAGCCGGACAGGGGATCAGCCCCAGCATTTT.